This entry describes one T cell receptor (beta chain). The data were taken from a study of tumor-infiltrating lymphocytes in primary liver carcinoma. The researchers produced TCR beta cDNA from 400 to 650 ng total RNA with a constant-region primer. ARM-PCR, slightly modified, supplied the TCR beta libraries through three nested multiplex PCR rounds. Two initial PCR rounds of around 10 cycles each paired TRBV1-TRBV30 forward primers with a C-beta reverse primer. TCRdb itself ran the multiplex PCR reads through MiXCR, one entry per CDR3 protein. The table records 330,000 or so distinct CDR3 sequences, about 65% of them present only once. There are 14 residues in the CDR3. V was cut by 7 bases and J by 1 base, with 13 bases left in between. Germline CDR1 ENHRY, CDR2 SYGVKD. Germline DNA was also extracted, and blood RNA derived from unsorted whole blood.

This receptor was identified in a man aged 40-49 years with primary liver carcinoma and hepatitis B virus infection. Sequenced: peripheral blood. The chain uses TRBV10-3 and TRBJ1-1; unclear D gene. The CDR3 sequence is CAIIGDWENTEAFF. Here the CDR3 DNA reads TGTGCCATCATCGGAGACTGGGAGAACACTGAAGCTTTCTTT.